This T cell receptor beta chain was captured in a study of vaccination and CD4 T cells after COVID-19. For the study at large: In culture, cells were exposed to overlapping spike peptides from SARS-CoV-2, HCoV-NL63, HCoV-OC43 and HCoV-229E. Each control culture was treated with a CEFX pool, an HIV-1 Nef pool, or no peptide.

The Oncomine TCR Beta short-read assay was applied to DNA of cultured CD4+ T cells. Once CD4+ T cells had been cultured, genomic DNA was extracted from them. TCRdb itself ran the PCR reads through MiXCR, one entry per CDR3 protein. The sample lists about 9,700 distinct CDR3 sequences; around two fifths were seen once. Overall study results and limits: For convalescent patients, 304 of the 307 vaccine-specific clones analyzed were classified as spike mono-reactive.

Notes on this clonotype: What it binds is unknown.

Indicated treatment: roughly ten-day PBMC culture with coronavirus spike peptide pools or control peptides (ViraFEST assay). CD4+ T cells that came from the unexposed donor were collected before the COVID-19 pandemic (2011-2018). Every well contained over 1.5 million PBMCs, which were grown with about 10 IU/ml IL-2 and 10 ug/ml peptide pools. The sample comprised CD4+ T cells from blood, cultured in vitro. The TCR comes from a human donor in good health.

The CDR3 nucleotides are TGTGCCAGCAGTATCCAGGGATACTCCGAGCAGTACTTC. Protein product: CASSIQGYSEQYF. The chain is built from TRBV2 and TRBJ2-7, with a tentative D call TRBD1 (5 bases). The V and J ends lost 5 bases and 6 bases respectively, with 14 bases between them. The CDR3 contains 13 residues. Germline loops: CDR1 SNHLY, CDR2 FYNNEI.